The 16 T cell receptor beta chains presented below share a single source sample, sequenced in a study of cytomegalovirus exposure and HLA in healthy donors (dated by TCRdb to about 2017). Library preparation was by the immunoSEQ multiplex PCR assay. For the multiplex PCR, a mixture combining 60 forward primers for TCR Vbeta segments and 13 reverse primers for TCR Jbeta segments was used. TCRdb retrieved this table from immuneACCESS and kept in-frame rearrangements only. Not all clones are present; in checked studies, unresolved V genes account for under half, and no reason is known for the remainder. The sample contains nearly 95,000 clones, 7.6% of them found a single time. The ten largest clones take up roughly 2% of the sample. Material for sequencing was PBMCs. These TCRs come from a man aged 50 or older in good health and CMV-seronegative.

The genes are TRBV10-3 and TRBJ1-2; tentatively, D is TRBD1 (6 bases). The V and J ends lost 3 bases and 5 bases respectively, with 10 bases between them. CDR3 length: 13 amino acids. Germline CDR1 is ENHRY and CDR2 is SYGVKD. The CDR3 bases are TGTGCCATCAGTGACAGGGGCGTATATGGCTACACCTTC. Translating gives CAISDRGVYGYTF.

V usage is TRBV6-6 and J usage is TRBJ2-7; a weak D match, TRBD1 (6 bases). V lost 6 bases and J lost 6, with 18 bases in between. The germline gives CDR1 MNHNY, CDR2 SVGAGI (reference sequence). The length of the CDR3 is 14 residues. The CDR3 loop is CASSHTGFSGEQYF. The CDR3 DNA reads TGTGCCAGCAGCCATACAGGGTTCAGCGGCGAGCAGTACTTC.

V and J are TRBV5-4 and TRBJ1-2; no definite D call. Per germline, CDR1 SGHNT and CDR2 YYREEE (reference sequence). The CDR3 is 13 residues long. The V end was cut by 4 bases, the J end by 2 bases, with 9 bases between. CDR3 sequence reads: CASSPAENYGYTF. The DNA of the CDR3 is TGTGCCAGCAGCCCCGCGGAGAACTATGGCTACACCTTC.

This clone was counted a few times. The rearrangement joins TRBV10-3 to TRBJ2-7; maybe TRBD1 (5 bases). Germline values: CDR1 ENHRY, CDR2 SYGVKD. The CDR3 is 13 amino acids. V was trimmed by 3 bases and J by 3 bases, leaving 9 bases between them. CDR3 in amino acids: CAISEDSNYEQYF. The CDR3 DNA sequence: TGTGCCATCAGTGAAGACAGTAACTACGAGCAGTACTTC.

V usage is TRBV6-1 and J usage is TRBJ1-5; 10 bases are shared with TRBD1. The CDR3 totals 14 residues. V lost 7 bases, J lost 4 bases, and 4 bases stayed unmatched. CDR1 is MNHNS and CDR2 is SASEGT in the germline V gene. The CDR3 loop is CASTDRGQNQPQHF. The DNA for the CDR3 is TGTGCCAGCACCGACAGGGGGCAAAATCAGCCCCAGCATTTT.

The chain has TRBV7-6 and TRBJ2-2; D uncertain. This CDR3 region has 12 residues. Looked up from germline, CDR1 is SGHVS and CDR2 is FNYEAQ. The V end lost 4 bases, the J end lost 7 bases, and 7 bases lay between the germline ends. CDR3 nucleotide sequence: TGTGCCAGCAGCTCACTGGTCGGGGAGCTGTTTTTT. Its translation is CASSSLVGELFF.

The rearrangement uses TRBV6-1 and TRBJ2-5, with D tentatively TRBD1 (5 bases). Trimming removed 2 bases from V and 2 bases from J, with 9 bases in between. This CDR3 has 14 residues. From germline, CDR1 is MNHNS and CDR2 SASEGT. CDR3 bases: TGTGCCAGCAGTGAATCCCCAGGGCAAGAGACCCAGTACTTC. Protein: CASSESPGQETQYF.

This clone was detected only a few times. The chain uses TRBV27 and TRBJ2-7; TRBD1 aligns across 7 bases. This CDR3 comprises 15 residues. The germline gives CDR1 MNHEY, CDR2 SMNVEV (reference sequence). V shed 4 bases, J shed 2 bases, and the junction held 8 bases outside the gene matches. The CDR3 DNA reads TGTGCCAGCAGTTCGATACCCAGGGGGACCTACGAGCAGTACTTC. Translated: CASSSIPRGTYEQYF.

This clone has more than one count but fewer than ten. The CDR3 is CARSAGQAYEQYF. As DNA, the CDR3 is TGCGCCAGGTCGGCGGGCCAAGCCTACGAGCAGTACTTC. J is TRBJ2-7 and V is TRBV10-2; the D gene is possibly TRBD2 (5 bases). V was trimmed by 9 bases and J by 2 bases, leaving 14 bases between them. CDR1 and CDR2 (germline): WSHSY, SAAADI. The CDR3 runs to 13 residues.

The chain links TRBV6-6 to TRBJ2-7; 7 bases fit TRBD1. The CDR3 runs to 13 residues. V lost 10 bases and J lost 4; bases outside the gene matches: 10. Germline CDR1 MNHNY, CDR2 SVGAGI (reference sequence). CDR3 coding DNA: TGTGCCAACGCGAGGGGGCCTACGTACGAGCAGTACTTC. Its translation: CANARGPTYEQYF.

This clone has only a few counts. The CDR3 nucleotides are TGTGCCACCAGCATTGGACTAGCGGGAGTGAATGAGCAGTTCTTC. It is translated as CATSIGLAGVNEQFF. V and J are TRBV15 and TRBJ2-1, with TRBD2 matching 13 bases. The J segment lost 7 bases and the V segment lost 4 bases, leaving 4 bases of the junction unmatched. The CDR3 has 15 amino acids. CDR1 and CDR2 from the germline V gene are LNHNV and YYDKDF (reference sequence).

This sequence joins TRBV19 and TRBJ2-7, with D perhaps TRBD2 (6 bases). The CDR3 loop spans 14 amino acids. The germline V gene has CDR1 LNHDA and CDR2 SQIVND (reference sequence). V lost 1 base, J lost 2 bases, and 9 bases lay in between. The CDR3 DNA follows: TGTGCCAGTAGTATAGCGGGGAGGACCTACGAGCAGTACTTC. It codes for CASSIAGRTYEQYF.

This rearrangement joins TRBV5-6 to TRBJ2-3, with a possible D match to TRBD2 (5 bases). The CDR3 loop spans 15 amino acids. Trimming took off 0 bases at V and 0 bases at J, with 8 bases between the two ends. Germline V CDR1 and CDR2: SGHDT, YYEEEE. The CDR3 bases are TGTGCCAGCAGCTTGGGTGGCGGGAGCACAGATACGCAGTATTTT. Translation gives CASSLGGGSTDTQYF.

This clone was recorded a few times. The chain carries TRBV5-6 and TRBJ1-2, with D maybe TRBD1 (6 bases). Germline V lookup: CDR1 SGHDT, CDR2 YYEEEE. The CDR3 has 14 amino acids. Trimming stripped 6 bases from V and 4 bases from J, with 16 bases between. This CDR3 is CASMKGGFGYGYTF. Here the CDR3 DNA reads TGTGCCAGCATGAAGGGGGGGTTTGGCTATGGCTACACCTTC. Full variable domain (missing parts from reference TRBV5-6 and TRBJ1-2): DAGVTQSPTHLIKTRGQQVTLRCSPKSGHDTVSWYQQALGQGPQFIFQYYEEEERQRGNFPDRFSGHQFPNYSSELNVNALLLGDSALYLCASMKGGFGYGYTFGSGTRLTVV.

The CDR3 coding sequence is TGTGCCAGCAGTTACTCCGGGACTAGCTCCTACAATGAGCAGTTCTTC. Protein: CASSYSGTSSYNEQFF. The chain links TRBV6-5 to TRBJ2-1; 8 bases map to TRBD2. Germline trimming cut 0 bases from V and 0 bases from J; bases unmatched to any gene: 1. This CDR3 contains 16 residues. In germline, CDR1 is MNHEY, CDR2 SVGAGI.

J is TRBJ2-7 and V is TRBV14, with D tentatively TRBD2 (6 bases). Deletions cut 5 bases from V and 2 bases from J, with 19 bases between. The CDR3 covers 16 residues. Looked up from germline, CDR1 is SGHDN and CDR2 is FVKESK. CDR3 in amino acids: CASSWRGTTWTYEQYF. CDR3 bases: TGTGCCAGCAGCTGGAGGGGCACAACCTGGACCTACGAGCAGTACTTC.